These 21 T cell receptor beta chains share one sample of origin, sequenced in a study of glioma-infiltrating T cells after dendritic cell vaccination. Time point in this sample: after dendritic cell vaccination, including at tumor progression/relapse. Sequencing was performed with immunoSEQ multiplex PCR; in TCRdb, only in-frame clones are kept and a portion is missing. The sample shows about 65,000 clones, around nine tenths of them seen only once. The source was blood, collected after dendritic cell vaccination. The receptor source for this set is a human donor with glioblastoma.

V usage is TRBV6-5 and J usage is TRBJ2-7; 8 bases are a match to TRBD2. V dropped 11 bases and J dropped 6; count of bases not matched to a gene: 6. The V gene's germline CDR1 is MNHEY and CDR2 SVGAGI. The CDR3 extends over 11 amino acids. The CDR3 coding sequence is TGTGCCGTTTCTGCGGGGGGCGAGCAGTACTTC. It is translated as CAVSAGGEQYF.

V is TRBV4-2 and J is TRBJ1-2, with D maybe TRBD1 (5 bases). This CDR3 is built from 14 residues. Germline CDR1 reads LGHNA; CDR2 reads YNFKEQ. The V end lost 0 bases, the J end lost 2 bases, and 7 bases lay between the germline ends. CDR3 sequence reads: CASSQEEGNYGYTF. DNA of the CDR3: TGTGCCAGCAGCCAAGAGGAGGGGAACTATGGCTACACCTTC.

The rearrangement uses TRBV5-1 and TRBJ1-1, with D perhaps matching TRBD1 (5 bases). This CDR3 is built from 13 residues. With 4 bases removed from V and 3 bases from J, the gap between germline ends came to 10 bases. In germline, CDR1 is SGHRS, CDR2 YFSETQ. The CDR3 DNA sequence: TGCGCCAGCAGCGTACAGACAGACACTGAAGCTTTCTTT. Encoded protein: CASSVQTDTEAFF.

In DNA, the CDR3 is TGTGCCAGCAGTTACCGGACTGCAGTATACACTGAAGCTTTCTTT. It encodes CASSYRTAVYTEAFF. The rearrangement joins TRBV6-5 to TRBJ1-1; D call uncertain. The CDR3 covers 15 residues. Trimming left V 2 bases short and J 3 bases short, with 13 bases between. Looked up from germline, CDR1 is MNHEY and CDR2 is SVGAGI.

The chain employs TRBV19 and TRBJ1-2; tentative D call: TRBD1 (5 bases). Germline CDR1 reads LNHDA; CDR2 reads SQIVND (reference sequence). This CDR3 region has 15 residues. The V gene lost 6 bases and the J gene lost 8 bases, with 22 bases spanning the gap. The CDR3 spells CASRFSRRGGEGYTF. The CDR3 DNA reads TGTGCCAGTAGATTCTCAAGGAGGGGAGGCGAAGGCTACACCTTC.

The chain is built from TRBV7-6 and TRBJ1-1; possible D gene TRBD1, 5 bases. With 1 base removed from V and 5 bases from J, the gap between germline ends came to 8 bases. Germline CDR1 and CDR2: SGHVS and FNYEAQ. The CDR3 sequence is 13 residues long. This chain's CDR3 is CASSLERGTEAFF. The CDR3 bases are TGTGCCAGCAGCTTAGAAAGGGGTACTGAAGCTTTCTTT.

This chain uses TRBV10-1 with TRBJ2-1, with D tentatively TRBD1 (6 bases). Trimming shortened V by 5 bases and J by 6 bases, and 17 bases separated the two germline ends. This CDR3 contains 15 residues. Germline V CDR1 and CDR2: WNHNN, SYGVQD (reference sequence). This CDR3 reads CASSLTQGLGNEQFF. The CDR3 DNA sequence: TGCGCCAGCAGTTTAACGCAGGGGTTGGGCAATGAGCAGTTCTTC.

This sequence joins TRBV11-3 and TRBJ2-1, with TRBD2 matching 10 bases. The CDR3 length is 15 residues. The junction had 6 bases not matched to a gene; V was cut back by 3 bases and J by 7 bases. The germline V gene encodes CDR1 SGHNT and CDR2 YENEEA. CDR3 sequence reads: CASSLGLAGVNEQFF. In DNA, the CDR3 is TGTGCCAGCAGCTTGGGTCTAGCGGGAGTGAATGAGCAGTTCTTC.

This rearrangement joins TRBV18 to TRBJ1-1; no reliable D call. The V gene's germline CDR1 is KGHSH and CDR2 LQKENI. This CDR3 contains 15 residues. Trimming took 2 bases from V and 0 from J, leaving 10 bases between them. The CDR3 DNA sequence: TGTGCCAGCTCACCATTTTCCCCCATGAACACTGAAGCTTTCTTT. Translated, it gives CASSPFSPMNTEAFF.

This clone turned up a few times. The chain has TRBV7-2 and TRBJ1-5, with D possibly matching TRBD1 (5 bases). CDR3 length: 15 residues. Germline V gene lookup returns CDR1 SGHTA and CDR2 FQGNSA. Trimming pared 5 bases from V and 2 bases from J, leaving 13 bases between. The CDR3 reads CASSNQGPGNQPQHF. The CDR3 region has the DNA TGTGCCAGCAGCAATCAGGGTCCGGGCAATCAGCCCCAGCATTTT.

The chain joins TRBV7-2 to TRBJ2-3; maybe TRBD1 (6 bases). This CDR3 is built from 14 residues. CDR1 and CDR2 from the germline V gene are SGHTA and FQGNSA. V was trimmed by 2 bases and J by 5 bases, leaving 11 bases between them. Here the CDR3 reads CASSLSTGLDTQYF. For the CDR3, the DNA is TGTGCCAGCAGCTTAAGCACAGGGCTAGATACGCAGTATTTT.

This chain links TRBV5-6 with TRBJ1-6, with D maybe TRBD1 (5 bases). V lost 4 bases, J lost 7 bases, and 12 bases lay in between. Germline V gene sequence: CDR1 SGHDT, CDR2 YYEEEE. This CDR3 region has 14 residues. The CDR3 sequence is CASSVTETNSPLHF. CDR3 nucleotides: TGTGCCAGCAGCGTGACAGAGACCAATTCACCCCTCCACTTT. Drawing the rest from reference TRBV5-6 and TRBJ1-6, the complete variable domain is DAGVTQSPTHLIKTRGQQVTLRCSPKSGHDTVSWYQQALGQGPQFIFQYYEEEERQRGNFPDRFSGHQFPNYSSELNVNALLLGDSALYLCASSVTETNSPLHFGNGTRLTVT.

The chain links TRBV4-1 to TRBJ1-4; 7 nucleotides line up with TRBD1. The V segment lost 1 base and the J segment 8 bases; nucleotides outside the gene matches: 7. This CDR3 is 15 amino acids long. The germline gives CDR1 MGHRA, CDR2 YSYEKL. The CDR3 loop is CASSQARTGREKLFF. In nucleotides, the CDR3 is TGCGCCAGCAGCCAAGCCAGGACAGGTCGAGAAAAACTGTTTTTT.

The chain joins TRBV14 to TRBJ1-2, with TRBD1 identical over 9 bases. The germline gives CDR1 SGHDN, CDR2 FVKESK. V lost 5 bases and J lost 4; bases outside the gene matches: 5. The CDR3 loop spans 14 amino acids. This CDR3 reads CASSSGQGFYGYTF. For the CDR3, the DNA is TGTGCCAGCAGCTCGGGACAGGGATTCTATGGCTACACCTTC.

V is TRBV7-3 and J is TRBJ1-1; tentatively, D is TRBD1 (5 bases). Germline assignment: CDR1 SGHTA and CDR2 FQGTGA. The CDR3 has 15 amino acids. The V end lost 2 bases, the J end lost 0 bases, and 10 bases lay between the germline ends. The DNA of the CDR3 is TGTGCCAGCAGCTTAGGGGGGACTTTGAACACTGAAGCTTTCTTT. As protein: CASSLGGTLNTEAFF.

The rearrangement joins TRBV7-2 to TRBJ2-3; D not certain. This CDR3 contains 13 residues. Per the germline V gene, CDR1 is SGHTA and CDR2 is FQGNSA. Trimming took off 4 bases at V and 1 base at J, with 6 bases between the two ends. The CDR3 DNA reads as TGTGCCAGCAGCTACGGTGGCACAGATACGCAGTATTTT. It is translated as CASSYGGTDTQYF.

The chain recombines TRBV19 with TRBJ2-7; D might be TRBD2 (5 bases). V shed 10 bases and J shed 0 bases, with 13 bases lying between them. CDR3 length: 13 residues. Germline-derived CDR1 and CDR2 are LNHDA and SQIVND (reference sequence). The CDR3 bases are TGTGCCACCCGAGCGGAAAGCTCCTACGAGCAGTACTTC. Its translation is CATRAESSYEQYF.

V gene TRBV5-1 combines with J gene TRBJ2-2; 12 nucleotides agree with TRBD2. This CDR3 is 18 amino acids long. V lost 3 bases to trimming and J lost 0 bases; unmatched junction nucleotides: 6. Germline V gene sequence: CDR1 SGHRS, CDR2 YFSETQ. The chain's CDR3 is CASSWALAGGSNTGELFF. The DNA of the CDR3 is TGCGCCAGCAGCTGGGCCCTAGCGGGAGGGTCGAACACCGGGGAGCTGTTTTTT.

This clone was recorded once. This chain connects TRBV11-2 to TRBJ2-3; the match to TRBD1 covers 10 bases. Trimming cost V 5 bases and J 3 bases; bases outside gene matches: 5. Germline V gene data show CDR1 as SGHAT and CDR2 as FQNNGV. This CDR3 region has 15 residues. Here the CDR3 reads CASSGQGGQTDTQYF. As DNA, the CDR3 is TGTGCCAGCAGCGGACAGGGGGGCCAGACAGATACGCAGTATTTT.

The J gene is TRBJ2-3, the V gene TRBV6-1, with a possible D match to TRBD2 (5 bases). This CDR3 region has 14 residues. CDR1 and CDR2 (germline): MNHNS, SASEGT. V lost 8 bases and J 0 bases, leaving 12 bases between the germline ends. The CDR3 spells CASYRGPSTDTQYF. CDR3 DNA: TGTGCCAGCTACCGGGGTCCAAGCACAGATACGCAGTATTTT.

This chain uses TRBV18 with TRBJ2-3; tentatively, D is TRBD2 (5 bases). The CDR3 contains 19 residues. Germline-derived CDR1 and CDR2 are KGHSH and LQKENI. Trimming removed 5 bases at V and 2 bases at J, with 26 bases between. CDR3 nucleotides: TGTGCCAGCTCAATCCCCGTCGAGATGGACGGGGAAAACACAGATACGCAGTATTTT. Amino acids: CASSIPVEMDGENTDTQYF.